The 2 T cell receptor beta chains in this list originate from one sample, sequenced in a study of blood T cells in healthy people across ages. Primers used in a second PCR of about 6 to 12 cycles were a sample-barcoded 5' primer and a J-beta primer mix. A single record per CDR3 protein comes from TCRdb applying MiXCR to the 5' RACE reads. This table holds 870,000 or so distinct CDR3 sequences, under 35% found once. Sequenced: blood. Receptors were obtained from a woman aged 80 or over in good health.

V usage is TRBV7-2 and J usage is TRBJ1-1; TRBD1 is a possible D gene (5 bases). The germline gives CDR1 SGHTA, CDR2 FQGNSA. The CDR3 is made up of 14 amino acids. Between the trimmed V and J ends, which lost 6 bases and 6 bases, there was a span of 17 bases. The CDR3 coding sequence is TGTGCCAGCAGTCCTATCTGGGTAGGGGCTGAAGCTTTCTTT. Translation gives CASSPIWVGAEAFF.

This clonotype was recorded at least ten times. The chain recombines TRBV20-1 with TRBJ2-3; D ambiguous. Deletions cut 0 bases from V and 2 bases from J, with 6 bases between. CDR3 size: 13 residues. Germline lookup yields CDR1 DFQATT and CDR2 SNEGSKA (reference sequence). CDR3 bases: TGCAGTGCTAGAGATCCGGACACAGATACGCAGTATTTT. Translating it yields CSARDPDTDTQYF.